The 29 T cell receptor beta chains in this list originate from one sample, sequenced in a study of blood T cells in healthy people across ages. A second about 7 to 12 cycle PCR used barcoded and J-beta primers. From the 5' RACE reads, TCRdb called clonotypes with MiXCR, one entry per CDR3 protein. Of under 2 million distinct CDR3 sequences listed, 30% to 35% are singletons. The specimen sequenced was blood. Receptor source: a woman in her twenties or thirties in good health.

The V and J genes are TRBV10-3 and TRBJ2-1; D perhaps matches TRBD1 (6 bases). Trimming removed 5 bases from V and 5 bases from J, with 16 bases in between. The germline V gene encodes CDR1 ENHRY and CDR2 SYGVKD. The CDR3 contains 15 residues. CDR3 in DNA: TGTGCCATCAGTCCCAGGACCGACAGGCACAATGAGCAGTTCTTC. It translates to CAISPRTDRHNEQFF.

This chain links TRBV20-1 with TRBJ1-4, with TRBD1 as a possible D gene (6 bases). Germline lookup yields CDR1 DFQATT and CDR2 SNEGSKA (reference sequence). The V and J ends lost 3 bases and 7 bases respectively, with 18 bases between them. This CDR3 spans 15 amino acids. CDR3 protein: CSARAGTSVVEKLFF. CDR3 DNA: TGCAGTGCTAGGGCGGGGACATCCGTCGTTGAAAAACTGTTTTTT.

The V call is TRBV12-3 or TRBV12-4, the J call TRBJ1-3, with unresolved D. V lost 5 bases, J lost 7 bases, and 6 bases lay in between. This CDR3 spans 11 amino acids. The CDR3 here is CASSQINTIYF. The CDR3 coding sequence is TGTGCCAGCAGTCAAATTAACACCATATATTTT.

The chain couples TRBV7-2 to TRBJ1-2, with a tentative D call TRBD1 (6 bases). The CDR3 is 15 residues long. The germline CDR1 and CDR2 sequences are SGHTA and FQGNSA. Trimming pared 5 bases from V and 5 bases from J, leaving 18 bases between. CDR3 DNA sequence: TGTGCCAGCAGCCCCCAATCCGACAGGACTTATGGCTACACCTTC. Protein sequence: CASSPQSDRTYGYTF.

The gene calls are TRBV20-1 and TRBJ2-7; 7 positions match TRBD2. The CDR3 is made up of 14 amino acids. Trimming cost V 6 bases and J 3 bases; bases outside gene matches: 11. The V gene's germline CDR1 is DFQATT and CDR2 SNEGSKA (reference sequence). The CDR3 protein is CSANRASGLYEQYF. CDR3 DNA: TGCAGTGCCAATCGTGCTAGCGGCCTCTACGAGCAGTACTTC.

Comments on this clonotype: One base away lies a much larger clone, so this may be a sequencing read error. The chain employs TRBV18 and TRBJ2-3; 11 bases are a match to TRBD2. CDR1 and CDR2 from the germline V gene are KGHSH and LQKENI. The length of the CDR3 is 16 residues. The CDR3 DNA sequence: TGTGCCAGCTCACCAAGGCTAGCGGGGGGCAAAGATGCGCAGTATTTT. Encoded protein: CASSPRLAGGKDAQYF. Together with reference TRBV18 and TRBJ2-3, the CDR3 gives the full variable domain: NAGVMQNPRHLVRRRGQEARLRCSPMKGHSHVYWYRQLPEEGLKFMVYLQKENIIDESGMPKERFSAEFPKEGPSILRIQQVVRGDSAAYFCASSPRLAGGKDAQYFGPGTRLTVL.

The chain couples TRBV11-3 to TRBJ2-1; TRBD2 matches at 8 bases. CDR3 size: 14 residues. The germline CDR1 and CDR2 sequences are SGHNT and YENEEA. With 7 bases clipped from V and 3 bases from J, the junction kept 5 bases outside the gene matches. The chain's CDR3 is CASTSGGVYNEQFF. The CDR3 DNA follows: TGTGCCAGCACTTCGGGGGGGGTCTACAATGAGCAGTTCTTC.

CDR3 residues: CASSRGQNNFDEQFF. CDR3 coding DNA: TGTGCCAGCAGTCGCGGACAGAATAACTTCGATGAGCAGTTCTTC. The gene calls are TRBV28 and TRBJ2-1; D is possibly TRBD1 (6 bases). The V gene lost 5 bases and the J gene lost 8 bases, with 19 bases spanning the gap. This CDR3 region has 15 residues. Germline loops: CDR1 MDHEN, CDR2 SYDVKM.

The chain recombines TRBV29-1 with TRBJ2-1; 9 bases agree with TRBD2. The V gene end was trimmed by 4 bases and the J gene end by 4 bases; junction bases not matched to a gene: 11. The CDR3 consists of 16 residues. From germline, CDR1 is SQVTM and CDR2 ANQGSEA. The CDR3 protein is CSVVGLAGVQYNEQFF. The CDR3 region has the DNA TGCAGCGTTGTTGGTTTAGCGGGAGTACAATACAATGAGCAGTTCTTC.

On this clonotype: Compared with germline, one end of the junction differs, possibly owing to a read error. V and J are TRBV7-2 and TRBJ2-5; D is undetermined. Germline loops: CDR1 SGHTA, CDR2 FQGNSA. The CDR3 loop spans 12 amino acids. This chain's CDR3 is CVSSHTQETQYF. In DNA form, the CDR3 reads TGTGTCAGCAGCCACACACAAGAGACCCAGTACTTC.

This chain joins TRBV7-9 and TRBJ2-1, with D uncertain. Germline V gene sequence: CDR1 SEHNR, CDR2 FQNEAQ (reference sequence). With 7 bases removed from V and 5 bases from J, the gap between germline ends came to 21 bases. This CDR3 is built from 16 residues. The CDR3 spells CASTSKERHKNNEQFF. The CDR3 DNA reads TGTGCCAGCACAAGCAAGGAGCGACATAAGAACAATGAGCAGTTCTTC.

Concerning this clonotype itself: A clone one base away is much larger, so this may be a read error. The chain links TRBV3-1 to TRBJ2-3; 8 positions agree with TRBD2. The germline V gene encodes CDR1 LGHDT and CDR2 YNNKEL (reference sequence). V trimming: 1 base; J trimming: 2 bases; junction bases outside the gene matches: 2. This CDR3 region has 15 residues. CDR3 protein: CASSQAGGDTDTQYF. The DNA for the CDR3 is TGTGCCAGCAGCCAAGCGGGAGGGGACACAGATACGCAGTATTTT.

CDR3 sequence (DNA): TGTGCCAGCAGCGTCCACGAGGGTTACGAGCAGTACTTC. It encodes CASSVHEGYEQYF. This chain links TRBV2 with TRBJ2-7; TRBD2 is a possible D gene (5 bases). The CDR3 runs to 13 residues. Germline V gene sequence: CDR1 SNHLY, CDR2 FYNNEI. V was clipped by 6 bases and J by 4 bases, with 13 bases between them.

Regarding this clonotype: With a much larger clone just one base away, this may be a read error. The chain recombines TRBV7-2 with TRBJ2-1; 9 nucleotides align to TRBD2. Trimming at V came to 5 bases and at J to 5 bases, leaving 10 bases not matched to a gene. The length of the CDR3 is 16 residues. The V gene's germline CDR1 is SGHTA and CDR2 FQGNSA. Here the CDR3 reads CASSPSGELRHNEQFF. DNA of the CDR3: TGTGCCAGCAGCCCTAGCGGGGAGCTTCGGCACAATGAGCAGTTCTTC.

The CDR3 DNA is TGTGCCTGGAGTGGGGGACTAGCGAATGAGCAGTTCTTC. Encoded protein: CAWSGGLANEQFF. This chain joins TRBV30 and TRBJ2-1; TRBD2 matches 10 bases. The CDR3 has 13 residues. In germline, CDR1 is GTSNPN, CDR2 SVGIG (reference sequence). V lost 1 base and J lost 7; bases outside the gene matches: 1.

On this clonotype: At one end the junction does not follow the germline gene, possibly because of a read error. The rearrangement uses TRBV5-1 and TRBJ2-7; the D is unclear. Germline V gene sequence: CDR1 SGHRS, CDR2 YFSETQ. CDR3 length equals 14 residues. CDR3: CASSKEGRRDEQHF. As DNA, the CDR3 is TGCGCCAGCAGCAAGGAAGGCCGGCGCGACGAGCAGCACTTC.

This clonotype was counted a single time. The rearrangement links TRBV29-1 to TRBJ1-2, with 8 nucleotides matching TRBD1. Unmatched junction bases numbered 12, after V lost 8 bases and J lost 7 bases. CDR3 length equals 13 residues. Germline CDR1 SQVTM, CDR2 ANQGSEA. The CDR3 spells CSIPLRGPSGYTF. Written as DNA, the CDR3 is TGCAGCATTCCGCTCAGGGGGCCTTCTGGCTACACCTTC.

CDR3 sequence reads: CASSPTGTGTTDTQYF. Here the CDR3 DNA reads TGTGCCAGCAGCCCCACCGGGACAGGGACGACAGATACGCAGTATTTT. V usage is TRBV7-8 and J usage is TRBJ2-3; 9 bases fit TRBD1. Per the germline V gene, CDR1 is SGHVS and CDR2 is FQNEAQ. Unmatched junction bases numbered 9, after V lost 5 bases and J lost 3 bases. The CDR3 extends over 16 amino acids.

This clonotype was seen more than once but under ten times. The V call is TRBV13, the J call TRBJ1-2; the D gene is possibly TRBD1 (5 bases). Per germline, CDR1 PRHDT and CDR2 FYEKMQ (reference sequence). The CDR3 spans 16 residues. The V end lost 0 bases, the J end lost 8 bases, and 19 bases lay between the germline ends. The CDR3 here is CASSLGGVRSDPGYTF. The CDR3 nucleotides read TGTGCCAGCAGCTTAGGAGGGGTGAGATCCGATCCCGGCTACACCTTC. The full variable domain, completed using reference TRBV13 and TRBJ1-2, is AAGVIQSPRHLIKEKRETATLKCYPIPRHDTVYWYQQGPGQDPQFLISFYEKMQSDKGSIPDRFSAQQFSDYHSELNMSSLELGDSALYFCASSLGGVRSDPGYTFGSGTRLTVV.

The J gene is TRBJ2-7, the V gene TRBV5-1; 8 bases are shared with TRBD2. This CDR3 has 15 residues. V shed 0 bases, J shed 2 bases, and the junction held 4 bases outside the gene matches. Germline assignment: CDR1 SGHRS and CDR2 YFSETQ. CDR3 DNA: TGCGCCAGCAGCTTGGACCTAGCGGGCACCTACGAGCAGTACTTC. Translated, it gives CASSLDLAGTYEQYF.

This clonotype was seen more than once but under ten times. The chain carries TRBV5-1 and TRBJ2-7; 10 nucleotides agree with TRBD1. Germline V CDR1 and CDR2: SGHRS, YFSETQ. V shed 3 bases and J 6 bases; nucleotides not matched to a gene: 6. This CDR3 contains 14 residues. The DNA of the CDR3 is TGCGCCAGCAGCTCCGGGACAGGGGAAGTCGAGCAGTACTTC. Translating it yields CASSSGTGEVEQYF.

This clonotype was counted ten times or more. The chain employs TRBV29-1 and TRBJ2-1; no definite D call. Deletions cut 2 bases from V and 12 bases from J, with 14 bases between. CDR1 is SQVTM, CDR2 ANQGSEA, per germline. This CDR3 is 12 amino acids long. CDR3 in amino acids: CSVESGLDRQFF. The CDR3 region has the DNA TGCAGCGTTGAATCAGGTCTAGATAGGCAGTTCTTC.

This clonotype was counted only a few times. This chain links TRBV6-1 with TRBJ2-1; TRBD2 matches 9 bases. CDR1 MNHNS and CDR2 SASEGT come from the germline V gene. V was clipped by 1 base and J by 5 bases; unmatched bases: 12. The CDR3 loop spans 18 amino acids. In nucleotides, the CDR3 is TGTGCCAGCAGTGAAGGACCAGCGGGAGGCCTCTTCCACAATGAGCAGTTCTTC. Residues: CASSEGPAGGLFHNEQFF.

Comments on this clonotype: One junction end disagrees with the germline gene, perhaps due to a read error. This sequence joins TRBV6-1 and TRBJ1-6; D is perhaps TRBD1 (5 bases). CDR1 and CDR2 (germline): MNHNS, SASEGT. There are 17 residues in the CDR3. CDR3 loop: CASSMGHKSSYNSPPHF. DNA for the CDR3: TGTGCCAGCAGTATGGGGCACAAGAGCTCCTATAATTCACCCCCCCACTTT.

V gene TRBV2 combines with J gene TRBJ2-3; D gene uncertain. The CDR3 length is 13 residues. V was trimmed by 4 bases and J by 1 base, leaving 6 bases between them. Per germline, CDR1 SNHLY and CDR2 FYNNEI. Here the CDR3 DNA reads TGTGCCAGCAGTGCCCAGCGCACAGATACGCAGTATTTT. This encodes CASSAQRTDTQYF.

The chain couples TRBV5-6 to TRBJ1-5, with TRBD1 identical over 9 bases. The CDR3 has 16 amino acids. Per germline, CDR1 SGHDT and CDR2 YYEEEE. Trimming cost V 0 bases and J 7 bases; bases outside gene matches: 8. CDR3: CASSLDRGRFIQPQHF. In DNA form, the CDR3 reads TGTGCCAGCAGCTTGGACAGGGGGCGCTTTATACAGCCCCAGCATTTT. The entire variable domain, with the rest obtained from reference TRBV5-6 and TRBJ1-5, is as follows: DAGVTQSPTHLIKTRGQQVTLRCSPKSGHDTVSWYQQALGQGPQFIFQYYEEEERQRGNFPDRFSGHQFPNYSSELNVNALLLGDSALYLCASSLDRGRFIQPQHFGDGTRLSIL.

In regard to this clonotype: This may arise from a read error, as a much more abundant clone is one base away. The CDR3 reads CASSVIGGAYNEQFF. CDR3 bases: TGTGCCAGCAGCGTAATCGGGGGGGCCTACAATGAGCAGTTCTTC. The genes are TRBV9 and TRBJ2-1, with 8 bases lining up with TRBD2. CDR1 and CDR2 (germline): SGDLS, YYNGEE. The CDR3 totals 15 residues. Trimming removed 1 base from V and 2 bases from J; junction bases left unmatched: 2.

In the case of this clonotype: A read error is possible here, since a much larger clone lies one base away. V is TRBV27 and J is TRBJ2-5, with D possibly matching TRBD2 (5 bases). The J call may be mistaken, given a closer DNA end match to TRBJ2-7. Germline CDR1 is MNHEY and CDR2 is SMNVEV (reference sequence). The length of the CDR3 is 13 residues. The CDR3 bases are TGTGCCAGCCGGACTGCTGGAGGTAACGAGCAGTACTTC. It codes for CASRTAGGNEQYF.

Concerning this clonotype itself: This clone may be a read error of a much larger clone one base away. The chain joins TRBV9 to TRBJ2-3; the match to TRBD2 covers 9 bases. The CDR3 is 15 amino acids. With V trimmed by 2 bases and J by 2 bases, 3 bases remained unmatched. In germline, CDR1 is SGDLS, CDR2 YYNGEE. Here the CDR3 reads CASSVSGSLTDTQYF. CDR3 nucleotide sequence: TGTGCCAGCAGCGTTAGCGGGAGCCTCACAGATACGCAGTATTTT.